Given below is one T cell receptor beta chain in context. The record originates from a study of PD-L1 blockade in urothelial cancer. Study details: The study started patients on atezolizumab around 2014, giving 1,200 mg intravenously every 3 weeks.

The time point denotes: pretreatment peripheral blood. Patients' urothelial carcinoma was locally advanced or metastatic. The CDR3 has 16 residues. With V trimmed by 6 bases and J by 0 bases, 11 bases remained unmatched. Germline V CDR1 and CDR2: SGHTS, YDEGEE. Libraries were prepared by immunoSEQ multiplex PCR; TCRdb keeps only in-frame clonotypes and omits some of them. The sample has approximately 90,000 clones, about 90% seen once. The receptor was derived from a man between 60 and 70 years old with urothelial cancer. This chain links TRBV5-8 with TRBJ2-5; the match to TRBD2 covers 7 bases. Sample: PBMCs, taken around atezolizumab (anti-PD-L1) treatment. CDR3 amino acids: CASTVLGGGNQETQYF. As DNA, the CDR3 is TGTGCCAGCACTGTCCTCGGCGGGGGAAACCAAGAGACCCAGTACTTC.